This T cell receptor beta chain was identified during a study of T-cell reconstitution after alpha-beta-depleted transplantation in children. Researchers prepared the TCRbeta library using unique molecular identifiers, the study reports. TCRdb reprocessed the PCR reads with MiXCR, giving one entry per CDR3 protein. The sample consists of about 400,000 distinct CDR3 sequences, roughly 13% of them appearing once. The germline V and J ends were trimmed by 2 bases and 0 bases, with 4 bases remaining between them. CDR3 length: 13 residues. Germline lookup yields CDR1 ENHRY and CDR2 SYGVKD. The chain couples TRBV10-3 to TRBJ1-2; unclear D gene. The TCR originated in a human donor who donated a stem cell graft to a child with Fanconi anemia. The sample here was PBMCs, taken from the stem cell graft. The CDR3 sequence is CAISETANYGYTF. CDR3 DNA: TGTGCCATCAGTGAGACAGCTAACTATGGCTACACCTTC.